Below, 25 T cell receptor beta chains from the same sample are listed, as sequenced in a study of blood T cell repertoires in COVID-19. Libraries were prepared by immunoSEQ multiplex PCR; TCRdb keeps only in-frame clonotypes and omits some of them. The data show 250,000 to 400,000 clones, with 87% seen just once and 1% held by the top ten. The material sequenced was peripheral blood. These receptors all stem from a man aged 50 to 59 with active or convalescent COVID-19.

V gene TRBV28 combines with J gene TRBJ1-1; D possibly corresponds to TRBD1 (5 bases). Trimming stripped 5 bases from V and 4 bases from J, with 14 bases between. The CDR3 runs 14 residues. CDR1 is MDHEN and CDR2 is SYDVKM in the germline V gene. This CDR3 reads CASSVGGETTEAFF. The CDR3 coding sequence is TGTGCCAGCAGTGTAGGAGGGGAGACCACTGAAGCTTTCTTT.

The V and J genes are TRBV2 and TRBJ1-2; a weak D match, TRBD1 (6 bases). Trimming pared 3 bases from V and 6 bases from J, leaving 11 bases between. The CDR3 has 13 amino acids. CDR1 is SNHLY and CDR2 is FYNNEI in the germline V gene. In DNA, the CDR3 is TGTGCCAGCAGTGAGGGGGCGGTTGATGGCTACACCTTC. This translates into CASSEGAVDGYTF. Combining the CDR3 with reference TRBV2 and TRBJ1-2 gives the whole variable domain EPEVTQTPSHQVTQMGQEVILRCVPISNHLYFYWYRQILGQKVEFLVSFYNNEISEKSEIFDDQFSVERPDGSNFTLKIRSTKLEDSAMYFCASSEGAVDGYTFGSGTRLTVV.

Written as DNA, the CDR3 is TGTGCCAGCAGTGAAAAGGCCAGGGTATGGGGTTCACCCCTCCACTTT. Translated, it gives CASSEKARVWGSPLHF. The chain combines TRBV6-1 with TRBJ1-6; the D gene is possibly TRBD1 (5 bases). There are 16 residues in the CDR3. Germline CDR1 MNHNS, CDR2 SASEGT. V shed 2 bases and J shed 9 bases, with 17 bases lying between them.

V and J are TRBV7-2 and TRBJ2-7; 7 bases fit TRBD1. CDR1 and CDR2 from the germline V gene are SGHTA and FQGNSA. There are 14 residues in the CDR3. After removal of 4 bases from V and 3 bases from J, the junction contained 6 bases not matched to a gene. The DNA for the CDR3 is TGTGCCAGCAGCTCACAGGGGACAAACTACGAGCAGTACTTC. It yields the protein CASSSQGTNYEQYF.

V usage is TRBV7-3 and J usage is TRBJ1-1; D is unclear. The ends were cut back, 3 bases at V and 1 base at J, with 9 bases in the middle. The CDR3 is made up of 14 amino acids. The germline V gene has CDR1 SGHTA and CDR2 FQGTGA. The CDR3 sequence: CASSFSSTNTEAFF. CDR3 coding DNA: TGTGCCAGCAGCTTTAGTAGTACGAACACTGAAGCTTTCTTT.

The J gene is TRBJ2-7, the V gene TRBV6-2 or TRBV6-3, with D perhaps TRBD1 (5 bases). Trimming pared 6 bases from V and 3 bases from J, leaving 9 bases between. This CDR3 has 12 amino acids. CDR1 MNHEY and CDR2 SVGEGT come from the germline V gene. CDR3 residues: CASSPTDYEQYF. DNA for the CDR3: TGTGCCAGCAGCCCGACAGACTACGAGCAGTACTTC.

The chain joins TRBV29-1 to TRBJ2-3; 9 nucleotides agree with TRBD1. Germline lookup yields CDR1 SQVTM and CDR2 ANQGSEA. CDR3 length: 14 residues. The V and J ends lost 7 bases and 2 bases, in that order; junction bases with no gene match: 7. The CDR3 DNA is TGCAGCGGTGGGGGGACAGGGTCCACAGATACGCAGTATTTT. As protein: CSGGGTGSTDTQYF.

This sequence joins TRBV5-1 and TRBJ2-2; TRBD1 agrees at 8 bases. CDR1 is SGHRS and CDR2 is YFSETQ in the germline V gene. The V segment lost 0 bases and the J segment 5 bases; nucleotides outside the gene matches: 6. CDR3 length equals 16 residues. CDR3 in amino acids: CASSLATGGKTGELFF. In DNA, the CDR3 is TGCGCCAGCAGCTTGGCTACAGGGGGGAAGACCGGGGAGCTGTTTTTT.

This chain joins TRBV20-1 and TRBJ2-1, with 11 positions matching TRBD2. Germline V gives CDR1 DFQATT, CDR2 SNEGSKA (reference sequence). The V gene end was trimmed by 3 bases and the J gene end by 8 bases; junction bases not matched to a gene: 15. The CDR3 contains 17 residues. The DNA of the CDR3 is TGCAGTGCTAGTTTCTGGACTAGCGGGTCGGTTTGGGATGAGCAGTTCTTC. Its protein product is CSASFWTSGSVWDEQFF.

The chain joins TRBV24-1 to TRBJ2-4; perhaps TRBD2 as D (5 bases). Germline CDR1 reads KGHDR; CDR2 reads SFDVKD. This CDR3 comprises 13 residues. V lost 5 bases, J lost 6 bases, and 10 bases lay in between. CDR3 region: CATSAGSGNIQYF. CDR3 coding DNA: TGTGCCACCAGTGCAGGAAGCGGAAACATTCAGTACTTC.

This chain connects TRBV2 to TRBJ2-5; no firm D call. The CDR3 loop spans 13 amino acids. The V gene's germline CDR1 is SNHLY and CDR2 FYNNEI. Trimming took off 6 bases at V and 13 bases at J, with 21 bases between the two ends. The CDR3 DNA is TGTGCCAGCAGCTTCTCGACTTCAACATGGCCGTACTTC. Its translation is CASSFSTSTWPYF.

The chain uses TRBV6-1 and TRBJ2-5; TRBD1 matches at 10 bases. Unmatched junction bases numbered 6, after V lost 0 bases and J lost 5 bases. The CDR3 extends over 16 amino acids. The V gene's germline CDR1 is MNHNS and CDR2 SASEGT. CDR3 sequence reads: CASSEARTGGMETQYF. The CDR3 DNA reads as TGTGCCAGCAGTGAAGCAAGGACAGGGGGGATGGAGACCCAGTACTTC.

The chain couples TRBV28 to TRBJ1-4; D is ambiguous. Germline CDR1 and CDR2: MDHEN and SYDVKM. V was clipped by 8 bases and J by 0 bases, with 10 bases between them. The CDR3 is 14 residues long. The CDR3 nucleotides read TGTGCCAGCTCCCAGTTCGCAACTAATGAAAAACTGTTTTTT. Translation gives CASSQFATNEKLFF.

The V call is TRBV30, the J call TRBJ2-1; D gene unclear. Between the trimmed V and J ends, which lost 4 bases and 0 bases, there was a span of 7 bases. Germline loops: CDR1 GTSNPN, CDR2 SVGIG (reference sequence). The CDR3 consists of 13 residues. The CDR3 region has the DNA TGTGCCTGGACACCGGGCTCCTACAATGAGCAGTTCTTC. Its translation is CAWTPGSYNEQFF.

This clone occurred once. The chain is built from TRBV3-1 (or the pseudogene TRBV3-2) and TRBJ1-2, with D perhaps TRBD1 (6 bases). V shed 1 base and J shed 7 bases, with 19 bases lying between them. Germline loops: CDR1 LGHDT, CDR2 YNNKEL (reference sequence). This CDR3 spans 16 amino acids. The CDR3 here is CASSQATGPLRGGYTF. CDR3 bases: TGTGCCAGCAGCCAAGCAACAGGGCCCCTTCGGGGTGGCTACACCTTC.

The rearrangement uses TRBV9 and TRBJ1-4, with D maybe TRBD1 (6 bases). Trimming took 0 bases from V and 7 from J, leaving 13 bases between them. This CDR3 spans 15 amino acids. The germline V gene encodes CDR1 SGDLS and CDR2 YYNGEE. CDR3 in DNA: TGTGCCAGCAGCGTAGGGCCAGGGGAACTTGAAAAACTGTTTTTT. It translates to CASSVGPGELEKLFF.

This clone was seen once. This chain links TRBV6-5 with TRBJ1-1; the match to TRBD1 covers 7 bases. After removal of 6 bases from V and 2 bases from J, the junction contained 9 bases not matched to a gene. Germline CDR1 reads MNHEY; CDR2 reads SVGAGI. The CDR3 is 15 residues long. This CDR3 reads CASSRTGVGNTEAFF. DNA of the CDR3: TGTGCCAGCAGCCGAACAGGGGTCGGCAACACTGAAGCTTTCTTT.

The chain is built from TRBV24-1 and TRBJ2-1, with 8 bases identical to TRBD2. The CDR3 runs to 16 residues. V trimming: 4 bases; J trimming: 1 base; junction bases outside the gene matches: 5. CDR1 is KGHDR, CDR2 SFDVKD, per germline. The CDR3 here is CATSDDTSGSYNEQFF. For the CDR3, the DNA is TGTGCCACCAGTGACGATACTAGCGGTTCCTACAATGAGCAGTTCTTC.

The rearrangement joins TRBV15 to TRBJ1-6; D call uncertain. The length of the CDR3 is 16 residues. V was cut by 0 bases and J by 8 bases, with 14 bases left in between. Germline V gives CDR1 LNHNV, CDR2 YYDKDF (reference sequence). The CDR3 region is CATSREHPEGDSPLHF. CDR3 sequence (DNA): TGTGCCACCAGCAGAGAGCACCCCGAGGGTGATTCACCCCTCCACTTT. Full variable domain (outside the CDR3, taken from reference TRBV15 and TRBJ1-6): DAMVIQNPRYQVTQFGKPVTLSCSQTLNHNVMYWYQQKSSQAPKLLFHYYDKDFNNEADTPDNFQSRRPNTSFCFLDIRSPGLGDTAMYLCATSREHPEGDSPLHFGNGTRLTVT.

V is TRBV10-1 and J is TRBJ2-1; tentatively, D is TRBD2 (5 bases). Trimming cost V 5 bases and J 0 bases, with 11 bases left between them. Germline V lookup: CDR1 WNHNN, CDR2 SYGVQD (reference sequence). The CDR3 has 15 amino acids. In DNA form, the CDR3 reads TGCGCCAGCAGTTCGGGGATTTTCTCCTACAATGAGCAGTTCTTC. Protein sequence: CASSSGIFSYNEQFF.

In its sample, this clone was seen once. The V call is TRBV5-1, the J call TRBJ1-1; 8 bases line up with TRBD1. This CDR3 has 12 amino acids. The V segment lost 0 bases and the J segment 9 bases; nucleotides outside the gene matches: 1. Germline V gene lookup returns CDR1 SGHRS and CDR2 YFSETQ. CDR3 sequence reads: CASSLDRGKAFF. As DNA, the CDR3 is TGCGCCAGCAGCTTGGACAGGGGGAAAGCTTTCTTT.

V is TRBV30 and J is TRBJ1-1; D ambiguous. Germline CDR1 GTSNPN, CDR2 SVGIG (reference sequence). Trimming took 5 bases from V and 1 from J, leaving 20 bases between them. The CDR3 contains 16 residues. This CDR3 reads CAWVPILTTRNTEAFF. The CDR3 nucleotides are TGTGCCTGGGTACCCATCTTAACAACACGGAACACTGAAGCTTTCTTT.

The chain uses TRBV3-1 (or the pseudogene TRBV3-2) and TRBJ2-1; 7 nucleotides agree with TRBD2. V gave up 5 bases and J gave up 9 bases; unmatched junction bases: 16. The CDR3 loop spans 16 amino acids. Germline V gene data show CDR1 as LGHDT and CDR2 as YNNKEL (reference sequence). The CDR3 DNA reads TGTGCCAGCAGCGCCCACGAGGGGAGGGCCTCGGCTGAGCAGTTCTTC. Amino acid sequence: CASSAHEGRASAEQFF.

The rearrangement links TRBV3-1 (or the pseudogene TRBV3-2) to TRBJ2-1; 10 bases map to TRBD2. V lost 4 bases and J lost 5; bases outside the gene matches: 5. CDR3 length: 15 residues. CDR1 and CDR2 from the germline V gene are LGHDT and YNNKEL (reference sequence). This CDR3 reads CASSPAGGIDNEQFF. CDR3 nucleotides: TGTGCCAGCAGCCCAGCGGGAGGGATAGACAATGAGCAGTTCTTC.

As for this clone: The junction departs from the called germline gene at one end, perhaps through a read error. The CDR3 loop is CASRLGGASGNEQFF. The CDR3 DNA reads TGTGCCAGCAGGTTAGGGGGGGCTAGCGGGAATGAGCAGTTCTTC. The chain employs TRBV7-2 and TRBJ2-1; 8 bases are shared with TRBD2. The CDR3 covers 15 residues. Per germline, CDR1 SGHTA and CDR2 FQGNSA. Complete variable domain (other parts from reference TRBV7-2 and TRBJ2-1): GAGVSQSPSNKVTEKGKDVELRCDPISGHTALYWYRQSLGQGLEFLIYFQGNSAPDKSGLPSDRFSAERTGGSVSTLTIQRTQQEDSAVYLCASRLGGASGNEQFFGPGTRLTVL.